Listed here are 21 T cell receptor beta chains from one sample, sequenced in a study of cytomegalovirus exposure and HLA in healthy donors. 13 Jbeta primers and 60 Vbeta primers were used for the PCR. Repertoires were generated with immunoSEQ multiplex PCR, while TCRdb's copy carries only in-frame clones and drops some. The sample contains roughly 88,000 clones, approximately 71% of which appear only once. Sequencing was performed on PBMCs. These receptors were obtained from a man aged 45-65 years in good health and CMV-seronegative.

The genes are TRBV19 and TRBJ2-5; 7 nucleotides line up with TRBD2. J gave up 5 bases and V 5 bases, and 5 bases lay outside the gene matches. The CDR3 sequence is 13 residues long. Germline-derived CDR1 and CDR2 are LNHDA and SQIVND (reference sequence). The CDR3 protein is CASSAAGMETQYF. The DNA of the CDR3 is TGTGCCAGTAGTGCAGCGGGAATGGAGACCCAGTACTTC.

V gene TRBV7-6 combines with J gene TRBJ1-2, with D perhaps TRBD1 (5 bases). The CDR3 has 15 amino acids. Trimming took 5 bases from V and 0 from J, leaving 13 bases between them. Per germline, CDR1 SGHVS and CDR2 FNYEAQ. This CDR3 reads CASSPQGAANYGYTF. The CDR3 bases are TGTGCCAGCAGCCCACAAGGGGCAGCTAACTATGGCTACACCTTC.

This chain connects TRBV4-2 to TRBJ2-1, with 11 positions matching TRBD2. With V trimmed by 1 base and J by 7 bases, 6 bases remained unmatched. The CDR3 extends over 16 amino acids. From germline, CDR1 is LGHNA and CDR2 YNFKEQ. CDR3 sequence (DNA): TGTGCCAGCAGCCAAGGTACCCTAGCGGGAGGAAATGAGCAGTTCTTC. It codes for CASSQGTLAGGNEQFF.

The chain carries TRBV5-1 and TRBJ1-4; 9 bases line up with TRBD1. The CDR3 loop spans 18 amino acids. Trimming cost V 4 bases and J 2 bases; bases outside gene matches: 12. CDR1 is SGHRS, CDR2 YFSETQ, per germline. The CDR3 DNA reads TGCGCCAGCAGCCCCGTGGGACAGGGAATTCCCACTAATGAAAAACTGTTTTTT. This translates into CASSPVGQGIPTNEKLFF.

V usage is TRBV10-3 and J usage is TRBJ1-5, with a weak D call TRBD1 (6 bases). CDR3 size: 14 residues. V gave up 4 bases and J gave up 3 bases, with 10 bases separating them. The germline CDR1 and CDR2 sequences are ENHRY and SYGVKD. The CDR3 here is CAISGDIYNQPQHF. Here the CDR3 DNA reads TGTGCCATCAGTGGGGACATCTACAATCAGCCCCAGCATTTT.

This chain uses TRBV4-3 with TRBJ2-3; tentative D call: TRBD2 (5 bases). This CDR3 comprises 16 residues. Trimming stripped 5 bases from V and 1 base from J, with 16 bases between. Germline V CDR1 and CDR2: LGHNA, YSLEER. CDR3 DNA sequence: TGCGCCAGCAGCAAAGGGAGTGCGGAGGGCACAGATACGCAGTATTTT. Its translation: CASSKGSAEGTDTQYF.

The gene calls are TRBV7-2 and TRBJ1-6, with 7 bases aligning to TRBD1. V shed 1 base, J shed 6 bases, and the junction held 6 bases outside the gene matches. This CDR3 region has 16 residues. The germline V gene encodes CDR1 SGHTA and CDR2 FQGNSA. The DNA for the CDR3 is TGTGCCAGCAGCTTAGGGGGGACAGAGTTTAATTCACCCCTCCACTTT. This codes for CASSLGGTEFNSPLHF.

The rearrangement uses TRBV9 and TRBJ1-1, with D unclear. This CDR3 is 15 amino acids long. Per germline, CDR1 SGDLS and CDR2 YYNGEE. V shed 3 bases and J shed 2 bases, with 14 bases lying between them. The CDR3 loop is CASSASAGSNTEAFF. The CDR3 bases are TGTGCCAGCAGCGCCTCCGCCGGTAGTAACACTGAAGCTTTCTTT.

The chain employs TRBV4-1 and TRBJ1-1; D remains ambiguous. Germline CDR1 is MGHRA and CDR2 is YSYEKL. Trimming shortened V by 5 bases and J by 0 bases, and 7 bases separated the two germline ends. The CDR3 has 13 residues. This CDR3 is CASSSVMNTEAFF. In DNA form, the CDR3 reads TGCGCCAGCAGCTCCGTTATGAACACTGAAGCTTTCTTT.

The CDR3 DNA is TGTGCCACCAGCAACGGTCCCGGGGAGCCAGAGACCCAGTACTTC. This translates into CATSNGPGEPETQYF. V usage is TRBV15 and J usage is TRBJ2-5; maybe TRBD2 (5 bases). Germline-derived CDR1 and CDR2 are LNHNV and YYDKDF (reference sequence). The CDR3 length is 15 residues. Trimming left V 4 bases short and J 4 bases short, with 16 bases between.

The chain has TRBV7-8 and TRBJ1-5, with D possibly TRBD1 on 6 matching bases. The V end lost 5 bases, the J end lost 0 bases, and 14 bases lay between the germline ends. CDR3 length equals 16 residues. Germline V gene lookup returns CDR1 SGHVS and CDR2 FQNEAQ. Written as DNA, the CDR3 is TGTGCCAGCAGCCCTCTTACAGGGCATAGCAATCAGCCCCAGCATTTT. This codes for CASSPLTGHSNQPQHF. The variable domain in full, with the rest retrieved from reference TRBV7-8 and TRBJ1-5, is GAGVSQSPRYKVAKRGQDVALRCDPISGHVSLFWYQQALGQGPEFLTYFQNEAQLDKSGLPSDRFFAERPEGSVSTLKIQRTQQEDSAVYLCASSPLTGHSNQPQHFGDGTRLSIL.

CDR3 sequence reads: CASSRDRESEKLFF. DNA of the CDR3: TGTGCCAGCAGCCGGGACAGGGAATCTGAAAAACTGTTTTTT. V and J are TRBV6-5 and TRBJ1-4; 9 bases are a match to TRBD1. The V segment lost 6 bases and the J segment 7 bases; nucleotides outside the gene matches: 6. The CDR3 covers 14 residues. Germline loops: CDR1 MNHEY, CDR2 SVGAGI.

Only a few counts were recorded for this clone. The chain recombines TRBV7-8 with TRBJ1-1; TRBD1 matches at 9 bases. The CDR3 covers 15 residues. CDR1 is SGHVS and CDR2 is FQNEAQ in the germline V gene. V shed 4 bases and J 4 bases; nucleotides not matched to a gene: 7. CDR3 DNA: TGTGCCAGCAGCTCACAGGGGGCCGTAGTCACTGAAGCTTTCTTT. Translated, it gives CASSSQGAVVTEAFF.

The J gene is TRBJ2-7, the V gene TRBV2; D might be TRBD1 (5 bases). The CDR3 has 14 amino acids. Trimming left V 3 bases short and J 3 bases short, with 12 bases between. Germline V CDR1 and CDR2: SNHLY, FYNNEI. CDR3 in DNA: TGTGCCAGCAGTGATCAGGGCAACAACTACGAGCAGTACTTC. The encoded protein is CASSDQGNNYEQYF.

The chain employs TRBV2 and TRBJ1-3, with TRBD1 matching 8 bases. The junction had 5 bases not matched to a gene; V was cut back by 3 bases and J by 4 bases. The CDR3 has 15 residues. Germline CDR1 SNHLY, CDR2 FYNNEI. The CDR3 protein is CASSEGQARGNTIYF. The CDR3, as DNA: TGTGCCAGCAGTGAGGGACAGGCGAGAGGAAACACCATATATTTT.

The chain carries TRBV5-1 and TRBJ2-3; 11 bases match TRBD2. CDR1 is SGHRS, CDR2 YFSETQ, per germline. The CDR3 length is 17 residues. The J segment lost 10 bases and the V segment lost 1 base, leaving 14 bases of the junction unmatched. DNA of the CDR3: TGCGCCAGCAGCTTGAACCCGGGACTAGCGGCCCCAGCCCCGCAGTATTTT. Encoded protein: CASSLNPGLAAPAPQYF.

The chain links TRBV6-5 to TRBJ2-2; D call uncertain. V was shortened by 5 bases and J by 5 bases, with 15 bases between the two germline ends. Germline CDR1 and CDR2: MNHEY and SVGAGI. This CDR3 contains 15 residues. In DNA, the CDR3 is TGTGCCAGCAGTCGCATGTTGGCGGTTACCGGGGAGCTGTTTTTT. Its protein is CASSRMLAVTGELFF.

This rearrangement joins TRBV2 to TRBJ2-5, with 8 positions matching TRBD1. Germline V gene data show CDR1 as SNHLY and CDR2 as FYNNEI. With 7 bases clipped from V and 3 bases from J, the junction kept 7 bases outside the gene matches. CDR3 length equals 14 residues. DNA for the CDR3: TGTGCCAGCAAGTCCGGGACAGGAGAAGAGACCCAGTACTTC. Its translation: CASKSGTGEETQYF.

In this sample, this clone turned up a few times. The V call is TRBV28, the J call TRBJ1-2; D is perhaps TRBD1 (6 bases). CDR1 and CDR2 (germline): MDHEN, SYDVKM. The CDR3 sequence is 12 residues long. V gave up 1 base and J gave up 10 bases, with 10 bases separating them. CDR3 nucleotides: TGTGCCAGCAGTTTATCGCGGGGGGCCTACACCTTC. It encodes CASSLSRGAYTF.

V and J are TRBV11-2 and TRBJ2-1, with 12 bases that match TRBD2. J was trimmed by 0 bases and V by 4 bases; bases with no gene match: 4. The length of the CDR3 is 17 residues. Germline loops: CDR1 SGHAT, CDR2 FQNNGV. The CDR3 loop is CASSSSGRAGSYNEQFF. CDR3 coding DNA: TGTGCCAGCAGCTCTAGCGGGAGGGCCGGCTCCTACAATGAGCAGTTCTTC.

This chain links TRBV5-1 with TRBJ1-1; D is possibly TRBD1 (6 bases). The CDR3 has 13 amino acids. Germline CDR1 is SGHRS and CDR2 is YFSETQ. Trimming pared 4 bases from V and 7 bases from J, leaving 14 bases between. The CDR3 coding sequence is TGCGCCAGCAGCCGCACAGGGTTTCGTGAAGCTTTCTTT. Translating gives CASSRTGFREAFF.